This T cell receptor beta chain was profiled in a study of T cells in Graves' hyperthyroidism and ophthalmopathy. General observations from the study: The majority of expanded thyroid clonotypes above 0.001 also appeared in blood.

This clonotype occurred many times. Its specificity is not known. The study left out patients who had uncontrolled infection, other autoimmune disease, pregnancy or lactation. Diagnosis relied on clinical symptoms, serum thyroxine and TRAb, thyroid ultrasound and orbital computed tomography. Initially, at the first diagnosis of hyperthyroidism and before any ophthalmopathy symptoms, blood was sampled. The J segment lost 1 base and the V segment lost 3 bases, leaving 10 bases of the junction unmatched. The CDR3 sequence is 16 residues long. From germline, CDR1 is DFQATT and CDR2 SNEGSKA (reference sequence). RNA transcripts yielded amplified TCR beta CDR3 regions. RT-PCR in the first round (using the HTBI primer set) targeted the TCR CDR3. TCRdb processed the multiplex PCR reads anew with MiXCR; each CDR3 protein has one entry. The table has about 130,000 distinct CDR3 sequences, roughly 23% seen once.

This chain joins TRBV20-1 and TRBJ2-3; 7 bases line up with TRBD2. This TCR was sampled from a woman aged 45-60 years with Graves' hyperthyroidism that later progressed to Graves' ophthalmopathy. The sequenced sample consisted of blood. CDR3 sequence (DNA): TGCAGTGCTAGGGGGGTAGCTGCGGGAGGCACAGATACGCAGTATTTT. Encoded protein: CSARGVAAGGTDTQYF.